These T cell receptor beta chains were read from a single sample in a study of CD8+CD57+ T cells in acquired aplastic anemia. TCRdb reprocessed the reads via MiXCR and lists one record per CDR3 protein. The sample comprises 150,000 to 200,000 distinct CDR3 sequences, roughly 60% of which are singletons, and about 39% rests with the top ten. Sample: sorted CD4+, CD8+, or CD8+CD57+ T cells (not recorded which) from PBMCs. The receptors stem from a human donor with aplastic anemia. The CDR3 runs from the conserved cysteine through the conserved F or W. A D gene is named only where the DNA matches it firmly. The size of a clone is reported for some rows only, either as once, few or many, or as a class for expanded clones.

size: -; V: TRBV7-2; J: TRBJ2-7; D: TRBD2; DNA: TGTGCCAGCAGCCGAGGGACTAGAGGGCCCTACGAGCAGTACTTC; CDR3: CASSRGTRGPYEQYF
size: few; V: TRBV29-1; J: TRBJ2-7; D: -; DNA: TGCAGCGTTGAAGATCGTCGAGCGCGCTCCTACGAGCAGTACTTC; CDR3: CSVEDRRARSYEQYF
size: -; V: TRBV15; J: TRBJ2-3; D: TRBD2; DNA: TGTGCCACCAGCCCCAAGCGGGACGGAACAGATACGCAGTATTTT; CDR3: CATSPKRDGTDTQYF
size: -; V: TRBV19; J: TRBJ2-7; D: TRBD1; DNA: TGTGCCAGTAAGACAGGGCGCGACGAGCAGTACTTC; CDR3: CASKTGRDEQYF
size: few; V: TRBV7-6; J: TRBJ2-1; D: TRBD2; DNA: TGTGCCAGCAGCCTTATGGGACTAGCGGGAGAGAGTGAGCAGTTCTTC; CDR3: CASSLMGLAGESEQFF
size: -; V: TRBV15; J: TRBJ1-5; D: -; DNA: TGTGCCACCAGCAGCCTAGGGAGCCGGGGTCAGCCCCAGCATTTT; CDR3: CATSSLGSRGQPQHF
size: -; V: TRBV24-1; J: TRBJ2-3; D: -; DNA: TGTGCCACCAGTGACCCTTGGCGGGACACATATCTCACAGATACGCGGTATTTT; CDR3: CATSDPWRDTYLTDTRYF
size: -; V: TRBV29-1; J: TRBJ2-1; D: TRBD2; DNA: TGCAGCGTTGAGGAACGGGAGGGCACGAATGAGCAGTTCTTC; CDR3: CSVEEREGTNEQFF
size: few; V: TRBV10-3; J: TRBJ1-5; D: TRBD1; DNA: TGTGCCATCAGTGATCGACAGGGGCAGCCCCAGCATTTT; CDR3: CAISDRQGQPQHF
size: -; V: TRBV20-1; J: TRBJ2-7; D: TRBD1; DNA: TGCAGTGCTAGAGATACGGGGACAGCCACCTACGAGCAGTACTTC; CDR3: CSARDTGTATYEQYF
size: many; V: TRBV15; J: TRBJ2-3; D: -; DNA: TGTGCCACCAGCTCGCCGGGAAGCACGGATACGCAGTATTTT; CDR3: CATSSPGSTDTQYF
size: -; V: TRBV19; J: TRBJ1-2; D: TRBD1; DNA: TGTGCCAGTAGTGACCCTCCGGGACAGAACTATGGCTACACCTTC; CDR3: CASSDPPGQNYGYTF
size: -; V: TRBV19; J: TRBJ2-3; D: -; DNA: TGTGCCAGTAGTCTCGGGACTTTAGCGTTGGCGCAGTATTTT; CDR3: CASSLGTLALAQYF
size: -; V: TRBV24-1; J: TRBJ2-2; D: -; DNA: TGTGCCACCAGGCAGTCAGGCACCGGGGAGCTGTTTTTT; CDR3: CATRQSGTGELFF
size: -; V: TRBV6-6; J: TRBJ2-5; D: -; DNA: TGTGCCAGCAGTTACTCGAGACAGCCCCAAGAGACCCAGTACTTC; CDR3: CASSYSRQPQETQYF
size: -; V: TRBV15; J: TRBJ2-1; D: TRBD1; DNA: TGTGCCACCAGCAGAGAGACAGGGGCGAGCAATGAGCAGTTCTTC; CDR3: CATSRETGASNEQFF
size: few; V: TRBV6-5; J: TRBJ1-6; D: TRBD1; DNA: TGTGCCAGCAGTTCGGGACAGGAGAATTCACCCCTCCACTTT; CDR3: CASSSGQENSPLHF
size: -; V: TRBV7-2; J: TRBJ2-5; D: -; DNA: TGTGCCAGCAGCTTAGCGCGGGAGACCCAGTACTTC; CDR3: CASSLARETQYF
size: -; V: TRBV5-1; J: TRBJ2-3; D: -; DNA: TGCGCCAGCAGCCCCCGAGGGGATGGCACAGATACGCAGTATTTT; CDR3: CASSPRGDGTDTQYF
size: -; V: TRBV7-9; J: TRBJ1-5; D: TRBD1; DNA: TGTGCCAGCAGCTGGGACAGGAATCAGCCCCAGCATTTT; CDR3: CASSWDRNQPQHF
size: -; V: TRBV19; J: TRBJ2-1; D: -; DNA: TGTGCCAGTAGTAGGCCCTTTAGGGGCGAGCACCACAATGAGCAGTTCTTC; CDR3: CASSRPFRGEHHNEQFF
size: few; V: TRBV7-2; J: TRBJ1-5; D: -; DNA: TGTGCCAGCAGCTTTGGTCAGGGCAGTAATCAGCCCCAGCATTTT; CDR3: CASSFGQGSNQPQHF
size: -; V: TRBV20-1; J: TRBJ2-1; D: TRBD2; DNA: TGCAGTGCTAGAGATCTAGCGGGATCCCGCCATGAGCATTTCTTC; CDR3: CSARDLAGSRHEHFF
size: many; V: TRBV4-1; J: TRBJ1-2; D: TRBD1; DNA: TGCGCCAGCAGCCAAGGGACAGGTAACTATGGCTACACCTTC; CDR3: CASSQGTGNYGYTF
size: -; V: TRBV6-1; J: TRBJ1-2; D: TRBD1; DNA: TGTGCCAGCAGCAACTCCCCCGAGACAGGGCCTGGCTACACCTTC; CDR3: CASSNSPETGPGYTF
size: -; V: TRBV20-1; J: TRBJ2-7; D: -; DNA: TGCAGTGCTAGAGGCCTGGGGGAAAACGAGCAGTACTTC; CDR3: CSARGLGENEQYF
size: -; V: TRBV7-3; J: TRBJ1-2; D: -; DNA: TGTGCCAGCAGCTTATCAGGGTTTGATGGCTACACCTTC; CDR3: CASSLSGFDGYTF
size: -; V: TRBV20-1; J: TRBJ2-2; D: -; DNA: TGCAGTGCTAGTTCATACGATACGAACACCGGGGAGCTGTTTTTT; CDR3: CSASSYDTNTGELFF
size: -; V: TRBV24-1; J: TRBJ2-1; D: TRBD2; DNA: TGTGCCACCAGTGATCCCTGGGTAGCGGGATACAATGAGCAGTTCTTC; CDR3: CATSDPWVAGYNEQFF
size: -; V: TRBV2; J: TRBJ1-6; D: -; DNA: TGTGCCAGCAAAACTCGGAATAATTCACCCCTCCACTTT; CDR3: CASKTRNNSPLHF
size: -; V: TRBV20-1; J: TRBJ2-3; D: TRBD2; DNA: TGCAGTGCTAGAGCGCTAGCGGGCAACGCGCAGTATTTT; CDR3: CSARALAGNAQYF
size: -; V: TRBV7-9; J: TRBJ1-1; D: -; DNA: TGTGCCAGCAGCAGAGGGGCTGGCAGGGAAGCTTTCTTT; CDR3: CASSRGAGREAFF
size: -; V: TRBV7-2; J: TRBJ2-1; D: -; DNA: TGTGCCAGCAGCCCCCCTGGCGGTCCTAGCTCCTACAATGAGCAGTTCTTC; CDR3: CASSPPGGPSSYNEQFF
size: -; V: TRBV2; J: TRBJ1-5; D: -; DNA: TGTGCCAGCCGGTTGGATGGCAATCAGCCCCAGCATTTT; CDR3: CASRLDGNQPQHF
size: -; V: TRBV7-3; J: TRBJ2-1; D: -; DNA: TGTGCCAGCAGCGGCCCCGGGAATGAGCAGTTCTTC; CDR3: CASSGPGNEQFF
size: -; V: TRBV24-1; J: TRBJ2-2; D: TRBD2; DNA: TGTGCCACCAGAAGCGCGGGACTAGAGAACACCGGAGAGCTGTTTTTT; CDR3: CATRSAGLENTGELFF
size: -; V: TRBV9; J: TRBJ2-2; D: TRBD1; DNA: TGTGCCAGCAGCGTAGTGACAGGGGGAGGGACCGGGGAGCTGTTTTTT; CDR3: CASSVVTGGGTGELFF
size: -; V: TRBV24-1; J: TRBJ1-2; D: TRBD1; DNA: TGTGCCAGCAGTCCTACCTGGGGACAGGGCTATGGCTACACCTTC; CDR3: CASSPTWGQGYGYTF
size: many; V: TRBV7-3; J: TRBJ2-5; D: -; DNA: TGTGCCAGCAGCTTAAAGGTCTCGGAGACCCAGTACTTC; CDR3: CASSLKVSETQYF
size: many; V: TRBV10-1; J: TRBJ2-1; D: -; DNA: TGCGCCAGCAGTGTTGACGCGGTGGATGAGCAGTTCTTC; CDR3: CASSVDAVDEQFF
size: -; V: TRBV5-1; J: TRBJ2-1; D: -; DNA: TGCGCCAGCAGCGGACCGATAGGGGATGAGCAGTTCTTC; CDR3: CASSGPIGDEQFF
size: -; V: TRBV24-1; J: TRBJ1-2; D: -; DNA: TGTGCCACCAGTGGTACCAGACAGACTGCCGGGGGCTACACCTTC; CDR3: CATSGTRQTAGGYTF
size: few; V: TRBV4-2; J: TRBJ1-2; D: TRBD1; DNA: TGTGCCAGCAGCCAAGAAAGACAGGGGGCAAATGGCTACACCTTC; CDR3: CASSQERQGANGYTF